This T cell receptor (beta chain) was sequenced during a study of blood T cells in healthy people across ages. It was with a sample-barcoded 5' primer and a J-beta primer mix that a second PCR of roughly 6 to 12 cycles was run. Via MiXCR, TCRdb re-called the 5' RACE reads, giving one row per CDR3 protein. The table records around 780,000 distinct CDR3 sequences, around 25% of them present only once. In regard to this clonotype: Its antigen is undetermined.

Findings of the study overall: The long-lived group displayed more naive CD4+ cells, plus higher diversity, than the aged donors did.

The V gene's germline CDR1 is LGHDT and CDR2 YNNKEL (reference sequence). The CDR3 has 14 amino acids. The same sample was also studied in work on T cells of mothers and their children. As that study records: Sample barcodes plus 2-4 random nucleotides came from the M1S primer.

This clonotype originated in a boy aged 5-17 years in good health. Sequenced input: blood. The chain carries TRBV3-1 and TRBJ2-1, with D unclear. The assigned J gene may be wrong: the sequence end matches TRBJ2-7 better. CDR3 bases: TGTGCCAGCAGCCAGGCGGACCGAATCTACGAGCAGTACTTC. Translation gives CASSQADRIYEQYF.